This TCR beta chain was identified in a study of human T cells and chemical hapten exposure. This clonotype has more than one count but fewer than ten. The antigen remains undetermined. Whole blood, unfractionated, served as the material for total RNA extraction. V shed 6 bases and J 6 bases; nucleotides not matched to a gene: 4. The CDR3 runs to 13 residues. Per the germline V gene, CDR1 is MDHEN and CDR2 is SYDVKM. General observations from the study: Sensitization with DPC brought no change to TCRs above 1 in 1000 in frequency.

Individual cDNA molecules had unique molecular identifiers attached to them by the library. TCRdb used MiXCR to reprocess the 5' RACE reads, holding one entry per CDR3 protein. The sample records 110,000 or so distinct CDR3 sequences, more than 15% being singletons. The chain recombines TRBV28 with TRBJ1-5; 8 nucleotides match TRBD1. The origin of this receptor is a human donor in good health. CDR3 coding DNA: TGTGCCAGCAGCGACAGGGGTAGTCAGCCCCAGCATTTT. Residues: CASSDRGSQPQHF.